These 31 T cell receptor beta chains share one sample of origin, sequenced in a study of T-cell reconstitution after alpha-beta-depleted transplantation in children. Preparation of the TCRbeta library used unique molecular identifiers. TCRdb called the PCR reads again in MiXCR, with one record for every CDR3 protein. The sample contains some 310,000 distinct CDR3 sequences, approximately 23% of which appear only once. Source: PBMCs, mostly from graft donor cells, taken 180 days after TCRalphabeta/CD19-depleted stem cell transplant. The receptor set was obtained from a male patient between 5 and 17 years old who had a stem cell transplant for acute lymphoblastic leukemia, so the T cells may come from the graft donor.

The table lists this clonotype with a few counts. This rearrangement joins TRBV6-1 to TRBJ2-3, with D perhaps TRBD1 (5 bases). The V and J ends lost 8 bases and 2 bases respectively, with 14 bases between them. Per the germline V gene, CDR1 is MNHNS and CDR2 is SASEGT. This CDR3 is 14 amino acids long. CDR3 bases: TGTGCCAGCCGAAAGGGGCGGAACACAGATACGCAGTATTTT. This gives the protein CASRKGRNTDTQYF.

This clonotype was found a few times. The CDR3 coding sequence is TGCAGCGTTCTTGGGACTAGCGGGAGGATATACGAGCAGTACTTC. Translated, it gives CSVLGTSGRIYEQYF. V gene TRBV29-1 combines with J gene TRBJ2-7; TRBD2 aligns across 15 bases. From germline, CDR1 is SQVTM and CDR2 ANQGSEA. The CDR3 has 15 residues. V was clipped by 5 bases and J by 4 bases; unmatched bases: 6.

In its sample, this clonotype was seen a few times. CDR3: CASSLVWGQIYEQYF. The CDR3 DNA is TGCGCCAGCAGCTTGGTATGGGGACAAATCTACGAGCAGTACTTC. The rearrangement links TRBV5-1 to TRBJ2-7; tentatively, D is TRBD1 (6 bases). This CDR3 spans 15 amino acids. The V end was cut by 0 bases, the J end by 3 bases, with 13 bases between. Germline CDR1 SGHRS, CDR2 YFSETQ.

This chain links TRBV20-1 with TRBJ1-2; no clear D gene. This CDR3 has 12 residues. V shed 3 bases and J shed 6 bases, with 11 bases lying between them. Per the germline V gene, CDR1 is DFQATT and CDR2 is SNEGSKA (reference sequence). The CDR3: CSASLGVDGYTF. CDR3 coding DNA: TGCAGTGCTAGTCTTGGGGTAGATGGCTACACCTTC.

The gene calls are TRBV9 and TRBJ2-7; TRBD2 aligns across 7 bases. Germline assignment: CDR1 SGDLS and CDR2 YYNGEE. This CDR3 has 14 residues. V dropped 7 bases and J dropped 6; count of bases not matched to a gene: 13. The CDR3, as DNA: TGTGCCAGCGCCCACCGGGAGGTTAATGGCGAGCAGTACTTC. This sequence encodes CASAHREVNGEQYF.

This clonotype was counted only a few times. This sequence joins TRBV12-3 or TRBV12-4 and TRBJ2-3; 8 nucleotides match TRBD2. This CDR3 has 18 residues. Unmatched junction bases numbered 16, after V lost 4 bases and J lost 4 bases. CDR3 in DNA: TGTGCCAGCAGTTCGCGGACTAGCTTAAGAGTGGGGGCAGATACGCAGTATTTT. This sequence encodes CASSSRTSLRVGADTQYF.

This clonotype was picked up a small number of times. The chain links TRBV18 to TRBJ2-5; D gene ambiguous. From germline, CDR1 is KGHSH and CDR2 LQKENI. V was cut by 5 bases and J by 4 bases, with 11 bases left in between. The CDR3 spans 13 residues. In DNA form, the CDR3 reads TGTGCCAGCTCATCACGAATCGGAGAGACCCAGTACTTC. Translating gives CASSSRIGETQYF.

The rearrangement links TRBV6-5 to TRBJ2-3; maybe TRBD1 (5 bases). The V end was cut by 4 bases, the J end by 5 bases, with 16 bases between. The germline CDR1 and CDR2 sequences are MNHEY and SVGAGI. The CDR3 has 15 residues. CDR3 bases: TGTGCCAGCAGTTCTCATCAGGGAATCAAAGATACGCAGTATTTT. Protein: CASSSHQGIKDTQYF.

This clonotype was counted only a few times. The chain uses TRBV6-1 and TRBJ1-1; D gene uncertain. The germline V gene has CDR1 MNHNS and CDR2 SASEGT. The CDR3 is made up of 13 amino acids. V was trimmed by 6 bases and J by 2 bases, leaving 10 bases between them. The CDR3: CASRATLNTEAFF. CDR3 in DNA: TGTGCCAGCAGGGCGACATTAAACACTGAAGCTTTCTTT.

This clonotype was counted between two and nine times. The V call is TRBV28, the J call TRBJ2-1, with D perhaps matching TRBD1 (6 bases). The CDR3 length is 15 residues. V was cut by 7 bases and J by 9 bases, with 22 bases left in between. The V gene's germline CDR1 is MDHEN and CDR2 SYDVKM. This CDR3 reads CASTKPRGRTTEQFF. CDR3 nucleotides: TGTGCCAGCACCAAACCCAGGGGAAGGACCACTGAGCAGTTCTTC.

Here the CDR3 reads CASSDRDSYNSPLHF. CDR3 in DNA: TGTGCCAGCAGCGACCGGGACAGTTATAATTCACCCCTCCACTTT. V and J are TRBV9 and TRBJ1-6; 7 bases line up with TRBD1. Losses at the gene ends were 3 bases for V and 4 bases for J; bases not matched to a gene: 4. Germline lookup yields CDR1 SGDLS and CDR2 YYNGEE. The CDR3 runs to 15 residues.

The chain has TRBV7-9 and TRBJ2-1; tentative D call: TRBD1 (6 bases). CDR1 SEHNR and CDR2 FQNEAQ come from the germline V gene (reference sequence). V lost 4 bases and J lost 6, with 10 bases in between. The CDR3 loop spans 13 amino acids. CDR3 in DNA: TGTGCCAGCAGCTCCTGGGGGCGCAATGAGCAGTTCTTC. This sequence encodes CASSSWGRNEQFF.

This clonotype has just a few counts. The chain couples TRBV27 to TRBJ1-1; 9 nucleotides agree with TRBD1. The CDR3 has 17 residues. Germline V gene sequence: CDR1 MNHEY, CDR2 SMNVEV (reference sequence). V was clipped by 3 bases and J by 0 bases; unmatched bases: 8. The CDR3 reads CASSLMGTGTMNTEAFF. CDR3 DNA: TGTGCCAGCAGTTTGATGGGGACAGGGACCATGAACACTGAAGCTTTCTTT.

A few counts support this clonotype. This CDR3 is CASSLEGGNTEAFF. Here the CDR3 DNA reads TGCGCCAGCAGCTTAGAGGGGGGGAACACTGAAGCTTTCTTT. J is TRBJ1-1 and V is TRBV5-1; D is perhaps TRBD1 (6 bases). V lost 2 bases and J lost 1, with 9 bases in between. The CDR3 has 14 residues. Germline V lookup: CDR1 SGHRS, CDR2 YFSETQ.

The rearrangement links TRBV7-9 to TRBJ2-1; 8 nucleotides agree with TRBD2. The CDR3 is made up of 16 amino acids. Losses at the gene ends were 4 bases for V and 6 bases for J; bases not matched to a gene: 11. Germline V gene sequence: CDR1 SEHNR, CDR2 FQNEAQ (reference sequence). The CDR3 reads CASSSLAGKRLNEQFF. As DNA, the CDR3 is TGTGCCAGCAGCTCGTTAGCGGGAAAAAGGCTCAATGAGCAGTTCTTC. Supplemented by reference TRBV7-9 and TRBJ2-1, the full variable domain reads DTGVSQNPRHKITKRGQNVTFRCDPISEHNRLYWYRQTLGQGPEFLTYFQNEAQLEKSRLLSDRFSAERPKGSFSTLEIQRTEQGDSAMYLCASSSLAGKRLNEQFFGPGTRLTVL.

This clonotype was observed a handful of times. The CDR3 sequence is CATEGGRLGTDTQYF. CDR3 sequence (DNA): TGTGCCACCGAGGGGGGGCGCCTTGGGACAGATACGCAGTATTTT. The V and J genes are TRBV5-5 and TRBJ2-3; D might be TRBD2 (7 bases). The CDR3 is 15 residues long. V lost 9 bases and J 3 bases, leaving 20 bases between the germline ends. The germline CDR1 and CDR2 sequences are SGHKS and YYEKEE (reference sequence).

The chain links TRBV7-2 to TRBJ2-1; 8 positions match TRBD2. The V and J ends lost 2 bases and 2 bases, in that order; junction bases with no gene match: 2. This CDR3 region has 15 residues. The germline V gene encodes CDR1 SGHTA and CDR2 FQGNSA. CDR3 amino acids: CASSLSGSPYNEQFF. As DNA, the CDR3 is TGTGCCAGCAGCTTAAGCGGGAGCCCCTACAATGAGCAGTTCTTC.

In this sample, this clonotype turned up a few times. The chain joins TRBV6-5 to TRBJ2-4, with D unresolved. Germline V lookup: CDR1 MNHEY, CDR2 SVGAGI. The CDR3 is made up of 15 amino acids. Trimming left V 0 bases short and J 0 bases short, with 6 bases between. The CDR3: CASSYSNRAKNIQYF. In nucleotides, the CDR3 is TGTGCCAGCAGTTACTCTAACAGAGCCAAAAACATTCAGTACTTC.

A few counts support this clonotype. The gene calls are TRBV6-2 or TRBV6-3 and TRBJ2-5, with 10 bases identical to TRBD2. Germline CDR1 MNHEY, CDR2 SVGEGT. The length of the CDR3 is 17 residues. The junction had 13 bases not matched to a gene; V was cut back by 5 bases and J by 4 bases. CDR3 sequence: CASSSVSLAGVGETQYF. CDR3 bases: TGTGCCAGCAGTAGCGTGAGTCTAGCGGGAGTCGGAGAGACCCAGTACTTC.

Concerning this clonotype itself: Possible read error: a much larger clone is one base away. The rearrangement joins TRBV12-3 or TRBV12-4 to TRBJ2-7; TRBD1 agrees at 9 bases. The CDR3 length is 14 residues. CDR3 protein: CASSLGQGSCEQYF. The CDR3 DNA reads as TGTGCCAGCAGTCTGGGACAGGGCTCCTGCGAGCAGTACTTC.

The V call is TRBV12-3 or TRBV12-4, the J call TRBJ2-2, with 10 bases fitting TRBD1. The V gene end was trimmed by 7 bases and the J gene end by 6 bases; junction bases not matched to a gene: 8. CDR3 size: 15 residues. CDR3 DNA sequence: TGTGCCAGCACCAAGACAGGGGGCCTGGCCGGGGAGCTGTTTTTT. Its protein product is CASTKTGGLAGELFF.

This clonotype was counted a few times. This chain uses TRBV20-1 with TRBJ2-3; TRBD2 matches 9 bases. The V segment lost 8 bases and the J segment 3 bases; nucleotides outside the gene matches: 9. The CDR3 has 14 amino acids. The germline V gene encodes CDR1 DFQATT and CDR2 SNEGSKA (reference sequence). The CDR3 reads CSSPGLAVTDTQYF. CDR3 nucleotides: TGCAGTTCCCCGGGACTAGCCGTTACAGATACGCAGTATTTT.

This sequence joins TRBV27 and TRBJ2-5; no clear D gene. The CDR3 is 13 amino acids. Per germline, CDR1 MNHEY and CDR2 SMNVEV (reference sequence). Trimming left V 4 bases short and J 7 bases short, with 13 bases between. CDR3 DNA sequence: TGTGCCAGCAGTTCAGAGGCGGCCCGGACCCAGTACTTC. Its protein is CASSSEAARTQYF.

In its sample, this clonotype was seen a few times. The V gene is TRBV4-2, the J gene TRBJ1-4, with D tentatively TRBD1 (5 bases). The CDR3 loop spans 16 amino acids. Trimming stripped 0 bases from V and 4 bases from J, with 12 bases between. Germline-derived CDR1 and CDR2 are LGHNA and YNFKEQ. The CDR3 region has the DNA TGTGCCAGCAGCCAAGATAGGGCAGGGTATAATGAAAAACTGTTTTTT. This sequence encodes CASSQDRAGYNEKLFF.

This chain joins TRBV6-1 and TRBJ2-1; no clear D gene. The CDR3 totals 14 residues. V dropped 8 bases and J dropped 0 bases, with 11 bases sitting between them. Per the germline V gene, CDR1 is MNHNS and CDR2 is SASEGT. The CDR3 sequence: CASCGRNSYNEQFF. Written as DNA, the CDR3 is TGTGCCAGCTGTGGGCGGAACTCCTACAATGAGCAGTTCTTC.

The J gene is TRBJ2-3, the V gene TRBV12-3 or TRBV12-4, with 9 nucleotides matching TRBD1. V was pared by 3 bases and J by 3 bases, with 4 bases of the junction left unmatched. The CDR3 totals 15 residues. CDR3 nucleotide sequence: TGTGCCAGCAGTTTTTGGACAGGGGTGACAGATACGCAGTATTTT. This codes for CASSFWTGVTDTQYF.

V and J are TRBV15 and TRBJ1-3; D possibly corresponds to TRBD1 (6 bases). This CDR3 comprises 14 residues. CDR1 is LNHNV and CDR2 is YYDKDF in the germline V gene (reference sequence). V was cut by 5 bases and J by 4 bases, with 12 bases left in between. The CDR3 loop is CATSAPGAGNTIYF. The CDR3 DNA reads as TGTGCCACCAGCGCCCCGGGGGCCGGAAACACCATATATTTT.

This chain uses TRBV6-2 or TRBV6-3 with TRBJ2-1; 11 bases align to TRBD2. The trim removed 6 bases at V and 7 bases at J, leaving 23 bases unmatched. In germline, CDR1 is MNHEY, CDR2 SVGEGT. This CDR3 is built from 20 residues. The CDR3: CASRITSGSFIKPKPNEQFF. Written as DNA, the CDR3 is TGTGCCAGCAGAATCACTAGCGGGAGCTTTATAAAACCAAAACCTAATGAGCAGTTCTTC.

This clonotype has only a few counts. The chain uses TRBV10-3 and TRBJ2-1, with D possibly being TRBD1 or TRBD2 (5 bases each). Germline lookup yields CDR1 ENHRY and CDR2 SYGVKD. Trimming left V 6 bases short and J 5 bases short, with 11 bases between. This CDR3 comprises 13 residues. The CDR3 loop is CAISFRGDNEQFF. CDR3 nucleotides: TGTGCCATCAGCTTCCGAGGGGACAATGAGCAGTTCTTC.

This clonotype was detected a few times. The chain has TRBV12-3 or TRBV12-4 and TRBJ1-2, with D possibly being TRBD1 (5 bases). V lost 7 bases to trimming and J lost 4 bases, with 13 bases between them. The CDR3 is made up of 13 amino acids. For the CDR3, the DNA is TGTGCCAGCACCAAGACAGCTACCTATGGCTACACCTTC. Its protein product is CASTKTATYGYTF.

The rearrangement uses TRBV12-3 or TRBV12-4 and TRBJ2-5; D is possibly TRBD1 (5 bases). Between the trimmed V and J ends, which lost 5 bases and 1 base, there was a span of 11 bases. The CDR3 extends over 14 amino acids. CDR3 DNA sequence: TGTGCCAGCAGTAACCAGGGATTCCAAGAGACCCAGTACTTC. Its translation is CASSNQGFQETQYF.